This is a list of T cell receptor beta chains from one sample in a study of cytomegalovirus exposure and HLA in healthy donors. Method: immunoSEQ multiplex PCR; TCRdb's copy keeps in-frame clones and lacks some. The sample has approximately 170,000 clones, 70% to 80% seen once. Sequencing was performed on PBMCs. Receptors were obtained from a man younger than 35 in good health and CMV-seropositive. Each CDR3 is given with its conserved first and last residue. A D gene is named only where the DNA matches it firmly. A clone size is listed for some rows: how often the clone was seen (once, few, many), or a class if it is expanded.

CASSSDINYGYTF,TGTGCCAGCAGCTCTGACATAAACTATGGCTACACCTTC,.,13,TRBJ1-2,.,TRBV5-4
CASSPGTKSSYEQYF,TGCGCCAGCAGCCCCGGGACAAAGAGCTCCTACGAGCAGTACTTC,.,15,TRBJ2-7,few,TRBV10-1
CASSGPGQGVGNGYTF,TGTGCCAGCAGCGGACCGGGACAGGGCGTCGGAAATGGCTACACCTTC,TRBD1,16,TRBJ1-2,few,TRBV7-6
CASSPPGGALLDEQFF,TGTGCCAGCTCACCACCGGGGGGAGCGCTGTTGGATGAGCAGTTCTTC,.,16,TRBJ2-1,.,TRBV18
CASSLRSGGVEAFF,TGTGCCAGCAGCTTACGCTCAGGGGGCGTCGAAGCTTTCTTT,TRBD1,14,TRBJ1-1,.,TRBV11-1
CASSFAGRAGEQYF,TGTGCCAGCAGTTTCGCGGGCCGGGCGGGCGAGCAGTACTTC,.,14,TRBJ2-7,.,TRBV28
CASRLTGGSNEKLFF,TGTGCCAGCAGACTGACAGGCGGTTCTAATGAAAAACTGTTTTTT,.,15,TRBJ1-4,few,TRBV28
CASSRASRTGSGEKLFF,TGTGCCAGCAGCCGCGCCTCTCGGACGGGCTCAGGGGAAAAACTGTTTTTT,.,17,TRBJ1-4,.,TRBV5-5
CASSQAGTDNEQFF,TGCGCCAGCAGCCAAGCCGGGACAGACAATGAGCAGTTCTTC,TRBD1,14,TRBJ2-1,.,TRBV4-1
CASSRGVGEAFF,TGTGCCAGCAGCCGCGGGGTGGGTGAAGCTTTCTTT,.,12,TRBJ1-1,.,TRBV28
CASTDGGWGYTF,TGTGCCAGCACTGACGGGGGTTGGGGCTACACCTTC,.,12,TRBJ1-2,.,TRBV6-5
CASSEGGSQQYF,TGTGCCAGCAGTGAGGGGGGTTCTCAGCAGTACTTC,.,12,TRBJ2-7,.,TRBV6-1
CSGRPGRNEQFF,TGCAGCGGTAGACCAGGGAGGAATGAGCAGTTCTTC,.,12,TRBJ2-1,.,TRBV29-1
CASSGYSGGATSYNEQFF,TGTGCCAGCAGCGGGTATAGTGGGGGGGCCACGTCCTACAATGAGCAGTTCTTC,.,18,TRBJ2-1,.,TRBV9
CASSLTGRGGYNEQFF,TGTGCCAGCAGCTTAACAGGGCGGGGGGGTTACAATGAGCAGTTCTTC,TRBD2,16,TRBJ2-1,once,TRBV7-2
CASSTDNTDTQYF,TGTGCCAGCAGCACGGACAACACAGATACGCAGTATTTT,.,13,TRBJ2-3,.,TRBV7-8
CASSLGGLQETQYF,TGTGCCAGCAGCTTAGGCGGCCTCCAAGAGACCCAGTACTTC,.,14,TRBJ2-5,.,TRBV7-3
CASSLLRGSKDEQYF,TGTGCCAGCAGTTTATTACGGGGGAGTAAGGACGAGCAGTACTTC,.,15,TRBJ2-7,.,TRBV28
CASSVWYMSEQYF,TGTGCCAGCAGTGTGTGGTATATGAGCGAGCAGTACTTC,.,13,TRBJ2-7,.,TRBV2
CASSQDTSGIVGDTQYF,TGCGCCAGCAGCCAAGATACTAGCGGGATCGTCGGAGATACGCAGTATTTT,TRBD2,17,TRBJ2-3,.,TRBV4-1
CSVEARFGGYTF,TGCAGCGTTGAGGCGAGGTTTGGCGGCTACACCTTC,.,12,TRBJ1-2,.,TRBV29-1
CASSLGGQVYNEQFF,TGTGCCAGCAGCTTGGGGGGACAGGTCTACAATGAGCAGTTCTTC,TRBD1,15,TRBJ2-1,.,TRBV7-2
CSARGEGNQPQHF,TGCAGCGCCCGGGGGGAGGGCAATCAGCCCCAGCATTTT,.,13,TRBJ1-5,.,TRBV29-1
CASLGANYGYTF,TGTGCCAGCCTGGGAGCTAACTATGGCTACACCTTC,.,12,TRBJ1-2,.,TRBV7-3
CASSQEWTAGQYGYTF,TGCGCCAGCAGCCAAGAGTGGACAGCGGGACAATATGGCTACACCTTC,.,16,TRBJ1-2,.,TRBV4-1
CASSLQGASTEAFF,TGTGCCAGCAGTCTACAGGGGGCTTCGACTGAAGCTTTCTTT,TRBD1,14,TRBJ1-1,.,TRBV14
CASSPQGSGGGSYNEQFF,TGCGCCAGCAGCCCACAAGGATCGGGGGGCGGGTCCTACAATGAGCAGTTCTTC,.,18,TRBJ2-1,.,TRBV4-1
CSVQNWYEQYF,TGCAGCGTTCAAAACTGGTACGAGCAGTACTTC,.,11,TRBJ2-7,.,TRBV29-1
CASSVNRGKGYTF,TGTGCCAGCAGTGTAAACAGGGGGAAAGGCTACACCTTC,TRBD1,13,TRBJ1-2,.,TRBV27
CASSPQTGQLNTEAFF,TGTGCCAGTAGTCCGCAAACGGGACAGCTCAACACTGAAGCTTTCTTT,TRBD1,16,TRBJ1-1,.,TRBV19
CASRTNFAYEQYF,TGTGCCAGCAGAACGAACTTTGCCTACGAGCAGTACTTC,.,13,TRBJ2-7,few,TRBV6-1
CASSFAGQGHYEQYF,TGCGCCAGCAGCTTCGCGGGACAGGGACACTACGAGCAGTACTTC,TRBD1,15,TRBJ2-7,.,TRBV5-1
CASSTIPGQGNQPQHF,TGTGCCAGCAGCACGATACCGGGACAGGGCAATCAGCCCCAGCATTTT,TRBD1,16,TRBJ1-5,once,TRBV7-8
CSVETGRTEAFF,TGCAGCGTGGAGACAGGGCGCACTGAAGCTTTCTTT,TRBD1,12,TRBJ1-1,.,TRBV29-1
CAISEFAQVTSSTEAFF,TGTGCCATCAGTGAGTTCGCACAGGTAACCTCGAGCACTGAAGCTTTCTTT,.,17,TRBJ1-1,once,TRBV10-3
CAISESRNTEAFF,TGTGCCATCAGTGAGTCGAGGAACACTGAAGCTTTCTTT,.,13,TRBJ1-1,.,TRBV10-3
CASSFAGKGGGELFF,TGTGCCAGCAGTTTTGCAGGGAAAGGGGGCGGGGAGCTGTTTTTT,.,15,TRBJ2-2,once,TRBV27
CSAWDRGEAFF,TGCAGTGCGTGGGACAGGGGGGAAGCTTTCTTT,TRBD1,11,TRBJ1-1,.,TRBV20-1
CASRVPQGPNQPQHF,TGCGCCAGCAGGGTCCCACAGGGCCCAAACCAGCCCCAGCATTTT,.,15,TRBJ1-5,.,TRBV10-1
CASSYRQGTFNYGYTF,TGTGCCAGCAGCTACCGACAGGGGACCTTTAACTATGGCTACACCTTC,TRBD1,16,TRBJ1-2,.,TRBV7-2
CASASGSIDEQFF,TGTGCCAGTGCTAGCGGGAGTATCGATGAGCAGTTCTTC,TRBD2,13,TRBJ2-1,.,TRBV28
CASSVQGSGANVLTF,TGTGCCAGCAGCGTCCAGGGTTCCGGGGCCAACGTCCTGACTTTC,.,15,TRBJ2-6,.,TRBV9
CASEGFENEKLFF,TGTGCCAGCGAGGGATTTGAAAATGAAAAACTGTTTTTT,.,13,TRBJ1-4,.,TRBV6-1
CASSPQPGHYYEQYF,TGCGCCAGCAGCCCTCAGCCGGGACATTACTACGAGCAGTACTTC,.,15,TRBJ2-7,.,TRBV4-1
CASSKGQGVEQYF,TGTGCCAGTAGTAAGGGACAGGGGGTGGAGCAGTACTTC,TRBD1,13,TRBJ2-7,.,TRBV19
CAWVEWETQYF,TGTGCCTGGGTTGAGTGGGAGACCCAGTACTTC,.,11,TRBJ2-5,.,TRBV30
CASSFTGTKGTDTQYF,TGTGCCAGCAGCTTTACGGGAACAAAAGGCACAGATACGCAGTATTTT,.,16,TRBJ2-3,.,TRBV11-2